This T cell receptor (beta chain) was identified in a study of blood T cell repertoires in COVID-19. In the study overall: Acute-phase and convalescent COVID-19 samples originated in the United States, Italy and Spain. Sample material is recorded as cDNA or gDNA derived from T cells, B-cell-depleted T cells, or PBMCs.

Under the authors' procedure: Estimation of nucleated cell counts relied on the amplification of reference gene primers. The method was immunoSEQ multiplex PCR; TCRdb's version includes in-frame clones alone and lacks a portion of them. V and J calls and clone size come straight from that table; D and trimming were deduced from the DNA. The data show about 88,000 clones, approximately 82% seen once. V was trimmed by 5 bases and J by 0 bases, leaving 8 bases between them. Germline CDR1 is LNHDA and CDR2 is SQIVND (reference sequence). The CDR3 sequence is 15 residues long. Sequences were obtained from peripheral blood. The V call is TRBV19, the J call TRBJ1-6, with D possibly being TRBD1 (5 bases). The receptor was derived from a human donor in a cohort sampled during active COVID-19. The CDR3 is CASSQRGSYNSPLHF. The CDR3 DNA is TGTGCCAGTAGTCAAAGGGGCTCCTATAATTCACCCCTCCACTTT.